These T cell receptor beta chains were read from a single sample in a study of beta chain features in type 1 diabetes. The data were produced by immunoSEQ multiplex PCR, yet TCRdb's version contains in-frame clones alone and is incomplete. The sample lists over 150,000 clones; over 7.5% were seen once. The source material was central memory CD4+ T cells from blood. The receptor set was obtained from a young man in good health. Both conserved end residues are part of each CDR3. D genes are given only for firm matches. Clone size is shown for a subset of rows, as once, few, many or a class of expanded clone.

d_call | clone_size | j_call | v_call | cdr3_nt | cdr3_aa
TRBD2 | . | TRBJ2-1 | TRBV5-4 | TGTGCCTACAGCGCGGGAGGGCCTTGGGGGAATGAGCAGTTCTTC | CAYSAGGPWGNEQFF
. | . | TRBJ2-5 | TRBV7-9 | TGTGCCAGCAGACTTCCGGGGGTCCAAGAGACCCAGTACTTC | CASRLPGVQETQYF
TRBD1 | . | TRBJ2-7 | TRBV2 | TGTGCCAGCACCCCCGGGACAGGGGGATACGAGCAGTACTTC | CASTPGTGGYEQYF
. | many | TRBJ1-2 | TRBV19 | TGTGCCAGTAGTAGGGACACAGCTAACTATGGCTACACCTTC | CASSRDTANYGYTF
TRBD2 | few | TRBJ2-3 | TRBV5-1 | TGCGCCAGCAGCTTTGGGACTAGCGGGGGGGCAGATACGCAGTATTTT | CASSFGTSGGADTQYF
. | few | TRBJ2-3 | TRBV7-3 | TGTGCCAGCAGCGCCGGATCGACTACAGATACGCAGTATTTT | CASSAGSTTDTQYF
. | many | TRBJ2-2 | TRBV5-1 | TGCGCCAGCAGCTTTGCGCACACCGGGGAGCTGTTTTTT | CASSFAHTGELFF
TRBD2 | few | TRBJ2-3 | TRBV7-3 | TGTGCCAGCAGCTTATTAGCGGGAGACTCCGATACGCAGTATTTT | CASSLLAGDSDTQYF
TRBD2 | few | TRBJ2-5 | TRBV4-2 | TGTGCCAGCAGCCCCCTAGCGGGAGGGAAAGAGACCCAGTACTTC | CASSPLAGGKETQYF
. | few | TRBJ1-5 | TRBV6-6 | TGTGCCAGCAGAGAGGTACGGAATCAGCCCCAGCATTTT | CASREVRNQPQHF
. | . | TRBJ2-5 | TRBV6-6 | TGTGCCAGCAGTTACTCGCGGGGGCGACAAGAGACCCAGTACTTC | CASSYSRGRQETQYF
. | . | TRBJ1-4 | TRBV30 | TGTGCCTGGAAAACTCCGGGACAACGCGAAAAACTGTTTTTT | CAWKTPGQREKLFF
. | . | TRBJ1-2 | TRBV7-3 | TGTGCCAGCAGCTTAGAGGATGGCTACACCTTC | CASSLEDGYTF
TRBD2 | . | TRBJ2-7 | TRBV5-1 | TGCGCCAGCAGGACTGGCCCTAAGCGGGAGGAACCCTACGAGCAGTACTTC | CASRTGPKREEPYEQYF
TRBD1 | many | TRBJ1-4 | TRBV5-4 | TGTGCCAGCAGCTTTCCGGGACAGGGATACGAAAAACTGTTTTTT | CASSFPGQGYEKLFF
TRBD1 | . | TRBJ1-2 | TRBV5-1 | TGCGCCAGCAGCCGACAGGGCTCTAGACCTAACTATGGCTACACCTTC | CASSRQGSRPNYGYTF
TRBD1 | many | TRBJ1-1 | TRBV28 | TGTGCCAGCATAACAGGGGGCACTGAAGCTTTCTTT | CASITGGTEAFF
. | many | TRBJ2-5 | TRBV18 | TGTGCCAGCTCCCTGCAAGAGACCCAGTACTTC | CASSLQETQYF
TRBD1 | many | TRBJ2-1 | TRBV30 | TGTGCCTGGAGTGTTATCTTGTTAGGGACAGGGGCCTACAATGAGCAGTTCTTC | CAWSVILLGTGAYNEQFF
TRBD1 | . | TRBJ2-7 | TRBV7-9 | TGTGCCAGCAGCTGGACAGGGGGCGGTTCTTACGAGCAGTACTTC | CASSWTGGGSYEQYF
. | few | TRBJ2-5 | TRBV25-1 | TGTGCCAGCAGTGATGACAGGGAGGAAGGGACCCAGTACTTC | CASSDDREEGTQYF
TRBD1 | . | TRBJ2-1 | TRBV7-9 | TGTGCCAGCAGCCCAGGGACAGGAGGGGCCAATGAGCAGTTCTTC | CASSPGTGGANEQFF
TRBD1 | . | TRBJ1-4 | TRBV30 | TGTGCCTGGAGTGTACTGACAGGGGCTAATGAAAAACTGTTTTTT | CAWSVLTGANEKLFF
. | . | TRBJ1-1 | TRBV20-1 | TGCAGTGCTCGTCCGAACACTGAAGCTTTCTTT | CSARPNTEAFF
. | few | TRBJ1-1 | TRBV4-3 | TGCGCCAGCAGGGCTAACAGGAACACTGAAGCTTTCTTT | CASRANRNTEAFF
. | . | TRBJ2-5 | TRBV6-5 | TGTGCCAGCAACGACGGAGGGAATCAAGAGACCCAGTACTTC | CASNDGGNQETQYF
. | few | TRBJ2-6 | TRBV28 | TGTGCCAGCAGTCAATTCTCGGGGGCTGGGGCCAACGTCCTGACTTTC | CASSQFSGAGANVLTF
TRBD1 | few | TRBJ1-2 | TRBV10-3 | TGTGCCATCAGTGACCTAGACAGGGGGGATTATGGCTACACCTTC | CAISDLDRGDYGYTF
TRBD1 | few | TRBJ2-7 | TRBV5-6 | TGTGCCAGCAGCTTCGGGACAGGGTGGCACGAGCAGTACTTC | CASSFGTGWHEQYF
TRBD1 | . | TRBJ1-1 | TRBV7-3 | TGTGCCAGCAGCTTAGATTCCGGGACAGATGAAGCTTTCTTT | CASSLDSGTDEAFF
TRBD1 | many | TRBJ2-3 | TRBV5-1 | TGCGCCAGCAGCTTGTTGCAGGGGGAGTCAGATACGCAGTATTTT | CASSLLQGESDTQYF
. | . | TRBJ1-5 | TRBV7-2 | TGTGCCAGCAGCCCGACAGCTACTAGCAATCAGCCCCAGCATTTT | CASSPTATSNQPQHF
. | many | TRBJ1-2 | TRBV5-6 | TGTGCCAGCAGCAACCCCACAGGGAACTATGGCTACACCTTC | CASSNPTGNYGYTF
. | . | TRBJ2-4 | TRBV20-1 | TGCAGTGTTAGGCTGGCAAACATTCAGTACTTC | CSVRLANIQYF
TRBD2 | few | TRBJ2-7 | TRBV6-6 | TGTGCCAGCAGCCAGAACCGCGGGGGGGGAAGTGGCGAGCAGTACTTC | CASSQNRGGGSGEQYF